The 25 T cell receptor beta chains below all came from one sample that was sequenced in a study of cytomegalovirus exposure and HLA in healthy donors. PCR primers comprised 60 Vbeta and 13 Jbeta primers. Sequencing used immunoSEQ multiplex PCR; TCRdb keeps in-frame clones, though not all of them. The table shows about 210,000 clones, with 80% to 90% occurring only once. The sequencing sample was made of PBMCs. The receptors come from a woman between 25 and 40 years old in good health and CMV-seronegative.

This sequence joins TRBV7-6 and TRBJ2-7; 7 nucleotides align to TRBD2. From germline, CDR1 is SGHVS and CDR2 FNYEAQ. This CDR3 has 15 amino acids. V lost 5 bases, J lost 6 bases, and 13 bases stayed unmatched. CDR3 protein: CASSMLTTRGGEQYF. CDR3 sequence (DNA): TGTGCCAGCAGCATGTTGACTACCCGCGGGGGCGAGCAGTACTTC.

V usage is TRBV2 and J usage is TRBJ2-1; 12 bases map to TRBD2. The length of the CDR3 is 15 residues. Germline V CDR1 and CDR2: SNHLY, FYNNEI. After removal of 5 bases from V and 5 bases from J, the junction contained 4 bases not matched to a gene. In DNA form, the CDR3 reads TGTGCCAGCAGTCCTCGGACTAGCGGGGACAATGAGCAGTTCTTC. This translates into CASSPRTSGDNEQFF.

This clone was detected only a few times. The V call is TRBV6-1, the J call TRBJ1-2; 7 nucleotides align to TRBD1. The CDR3 has 15 residues. Germline values: CDR1 MNHNS, CDR2 SASEGT. Trimming removed 2 bases from V and 5 bases from J; junction bases left unmatched: 8. CDR3 in amino acids: CASSERTGALYGYTF. For the CDR3, the DNA is TGTGCCAGCAGTGAAAGAACAGGGGCCTTATATGGCTACACCTTC.

This chain connects TRBV6-1 to TRBJ1-1, with D unresolved. V was cut by 7 bases and J by 1 base, with 4 bases left in between. The CDR3 has 11 residues. Germline lookup yields CDR1 MNHNS and CDR2 SASEGT. In DNA form, the CDR3 reads TGTGCCAGCACGGGGAACACTGAAGCTTTCTTT. It yields the protein CASTGNTEAFF.

The chain couples TRBV5-1 to TRBJ2-3; D is possibly TRBD2 (5 bases). CDR1 is SGHRS, CDR2 YFSETQ, per germline. Trimming removed 4 bases at V and 6 bases at J, with 15 bases between. The CDR3 spans 14 residues. CDR3 protein: CASSEGQRGDTQYF. The CDR3 DNA sequence: TGCGCCAGCAGCGAGGGCCAACGCGGGGATACGCAGTATTTT.

This chain uses TRBV30 with TRBJ2-2, with 12 bases aligning to TRBD1. J gave up 7 bases and V 2 bases, and 5 bases lay outside the gene matches. The CDR3 contains 15 residues. Germline V gives CDR1 GTSNPN, CDR2 SVGIG (reference sequence). This CDR3 reads CAWSWGQGAVGELFF. The CDR3 nucleotides read TGTGCCTGGAGTTGGGGACAGGGGGCAGTCGGGGAGCTGTTTTTT.

The V call is TRBV29-1, the J call TRBJ2-5; a weak D match, TRBD2 (6 bases). Germline V gene sequence: CDR1 SQVTM, CDR2 ANQGSEA. Trimming stripped 4 bases from V and 5 bases from J, with 14 bases between. The CDR3 has 13 amino acids. The CDR3 loop reads CSVGVGGDETQYF. The CDR3 nucleotides read TGCAGCGTTGGTGTGGGCGGGGATGAGACCCAGTACTTC.

V is TRBV29-1 and J is TRBJ2-2; 7 bases are a match to TRBD1. Trimming removed 1 base from V and 5 bases from J; junction bases left unmatched: 4. The CDR3 is 14 amino acids. Germline-derived CDR1 and CDR2 are SQVTM and ANQGSEA. This chain's CDR3 is CSVEVGTATGELFF. CDR3 nucleotides: TGCAGCGTTGAAGTGGGGACAGCGACCGGGGAGCTGTTTTTT.

This chain uses TRBV9 with TRBJ2-1; TRBD2 agrees at 8 bases. The V segment lost 4 bases and the J segment 10 bases; nucleotides outside the gene matches: 7. This CDR3 comprises 13 residues. Germline V gene sequence: CDR1 SGDLS, CDR2 YYNGEE. CDR3 DNA sequence: TGTGCCAGCAGCTCAGGACTAGCCGGGGAGCAGTTCTTC. Its translation: CASSSGLAGEQFF.

V usage is TRBV4-1 and J usage is TRBJ2-5; 9 bases are shared with TRBD2. The CDR3 covers 15 residues. The V gene end was trimmed by 0 bases and the J gene end by 4 bases; junction bases not matched to a gene: 3. Germline assignment: CDR1 MGHRA and CDR2 YSYEKL. This chain's CDR3 is CASSQEGSGRETQYF. As DNA, the CDR3 is TGCGCCAGCAGCCAAGAGGGTAGCGGGAGAGAGACCCAGTACTTC.

The chain is built from TRBV28 and TRBJ2-1, with D hard to call. CDR3 size: 15 residues. Trimming removed 7 bases at V and 1 base at J, with 14 bases between. In germline, CDR1 is MDHEN, CDR2 SYDVKM. This CDR3 reads CASTPTSESYNEQFF. CDR3 in DNA: TGTGCCAGCACCCCGACGAGCGAGTCCTACAATGAGCAGTTCTTC.

The rearrangement uses TRBV6-1 and TRBJ2-1, with a weak D call TRBD1 (5 bases). Germline-derived CDR1 and CDR2 are MNHNS and SASEGT. The CDR3 has 14 residues. Trimming pared 7 bases from V and 4 bases from J, leaving 14 bases between. The CDR3 DNA is TGTGCCAGCACTCTCCAGGGTCCATACAATGAGCAGTTCTTC. Translation gives CASTLQGPYNEQFF.

Only one count was recorded for this clone. This sequence joins TRBV27 and TRBJ2-4; tentatively, D is TRBD1 (5 bases). Germline V gives CDR1 MNHEY, CDR2 SMNVEV (reference sequence). The CDR3 is 14 residues long. V was trimmed by 3 bases and J by 0 bases, leaving 6 bases between them. The CDR3 region is CASSFQGAKNIQYF. Written as DNA, the CDR3 is TGTGCCAGCAGTTTCCAGGGAGCCAAAAACATTCAGTACTTC.

The J gene is TRBJ2-3, the V gene TRBV5-4, with a possible D match to TRBD2 (6 bases). The V end lost 4 bases, the J end lost 4 bases, and 13 bases lay between the germline ends. This CDR3 comprises 14 residues. CDR1 is SGHNT, CDR2 YYREEE, per germline (reference sequence). In DNA, the CDR3 is TGTGCCAGCAGCCCCCGGAGGGGATCAGATACGCAGTATTTT. This codes for CASSPRRGSDTQYF.

This clone was observed a few times. The chain employs TRBV12-2 and TRBJ1-3; the tabulated D call, TRBD1, remains unverified against the DNA. TRBV12-2 is classified as a pseudogene. The CDR3 is 18 amino acids. The CDR3 here is CASRPLRDRIDRGNTIYF. CDR3 coding DNA: TGTGCAAGTCGTCCACTCCGGGACAGGATCGACCGTGGAAACACCATATATTTT.

This clone was detected once. The chain couples TRBV5-1 to TRBJ2-3, with 10 positions matching TRBD1. CDR1 SGHRS and CDR2 YFSETQ come from the germline V gene. Trimming took 0 bases from V and 4 from J; bases not matched to a gene: 5. The CDR3 spans 16 residues. Written as DNA, the CDR3 is TGCGCCAGCAGCTTGGAGGGACAGGGGTTGGCAGATACGCAGTATTTT. This sequence encodes CASSLEGQGLADTQYF.

The chain is built from TRBV7-9 and TRBJ2-7; D gene unclear. CDR3 length: 12 residues. Germline CDR1 and CDR2: SEHNR and FQNEAQ (reference sequence). The germline V and J ends were trimmed by 5 bases and 3 bases, with 8 bases remaining between them. The chain's CDR3 is CASSRSFYEQYF. CDR3 in DNA: TGTGCCAGCAGCCGGTCGTTCTACGAGCAGTACTTC.

Here the CDR3 reads CASSTGTGITDTQYF. For the CDR3, the DNA is TGTGCCAGCAGCACCGGGACAGGGATCACAGATACGCAGTATTTT. The chain joins TRBV5-4 to TRBJ2-3, with TRBD1 identical over 9 bases. With V trimmed by 4 bases and J by 2 bases, 5 bases remained unmatched. Germline CDR1 and CDR2: SGHNT and YYREEE (reference sequence). The CDR3 has 15 residues. Complete variable domain (other parts from reference TRBV5-4 and TRBJ2-3): ETGVTQSPTHLIKTRGQQVTLRCSSQSGHNTVSWYQQALGQGPQFIFQYYREEENGRGNFPPRFSGLQFPNYSSELNVNALELDDSALYLCASSTGTGITDTQYFGPGTRLTVL.

The CDR3 is CASSPPGLVAKNIQYF. The DNA for the CDR3 is TGTGCCAGCTCACCACCGGGGCTAGTTGCGAAAAACATTCAGTACTTC. This chain joins TRBV18 and TRBJ2-4, with a possible D match to TRBD1 (5 bases). Looked up from germline, CDR1 is KGHSH and CDR2 is LQKENI. V was clipped by 0 bases and J by 4 bases, with 13 bases between them. The CDR3 has 16 amino acids.

This sequence joins TRBV5-1 and TRBJ1-3; D is undetermined. This CDR3 region has 14 residues. Germline V gene lookup returns CDR1 SGHRS and CDR2 YFSETQ. V was pared by 0 bases and J by 0 bases, with 4 bases between. CDR3 amino acids: CASSLDNSGNTIYF. CDR3 coding DNA: TGCGCCAGCAGCTTGGACAACTCTGGAAACACCATATATTTT.

J is TRBJ2-7 and V is TRBV7-9; 7 bases map to TRBD1. The CDR3 is 15 amino acids. V lost 5 bases, J lost 2 bases, and 9 bases stayed unmatched. Germline CDR1 SEHNR, CDR2 FQNEAQ (reference sequence). The CDR3 sequence: CASSTRDRSAYEQYF. The CDR3, as DNA: TGTGCCAGCAGCACCCGGGACAGATCAGCCTACGAGCAGTACTTC.

This chain joins TRBV2 and TRBJ1-4; D is undetermined. Per the germline V gene, CDR1 is SNHLY and CDR2 is FYNNEI. The CDR3 has 10 amino acids. V was pared by 6 bases and J by 8 bases, with 4 bases between. This chain's CDR3 is CASRAEKLFF. CDR3 sequence (DNA): TGTGCCAGCAGAGCAGAAAAACTGTTTTTT.

V usage is TRBV5-1 and J usage is TRBJ2-3; weak D call: TRBD2 (6 bases). The CDR3 sequence is 15 residues long. The V gene lost 4 bases and the J gene lost 0 bases, with 12 bases spanning the gap. The germline CDR1 and CDR2 sequences are SGHRS and YFSETQ. CDR3 loop: CASSPSGTSTDTQYF. CDR3 coding DNA: TGCGCCAGCAGCCCCTCCGGGACTAGCACAGATACGCAGTATTTT.

The rearrangement joins TRBV14 to TRBJ2-5; D is perhaps TRBD2 (6 bases). Germline V lookup: CDR1 SGHDN, CDR2 FVKESK. V dropped 5 bases and J dropped 2 bases, with 12 bases sitting between them. The CDR3 spans 14 residues. CDR3 loop: CASSMVGLQETQYF. CDR3 bases: TGTGCCAGCAGCATGGTGGGACTGCAAGAGACCCAGTACTTC.

Remarks on this clone: Other DNA variants within this sample encode the same CDR3. The V and J genes are TRBV28 and TRBJ2-1; D is unclear. The CDR3 is 11 residues long. Trimming cost V 6 bases and J 4 bases, with 4 bases left between them. Germline V gene lookup returns CDR1 MDHEN and CDR2 SYDVKM. This chain's CDR3 is CASSPYNEQFF. The CDR3 nucleotides are TGTGCCAGCAGCCCGTACAATGAGCAGTTCTTC.